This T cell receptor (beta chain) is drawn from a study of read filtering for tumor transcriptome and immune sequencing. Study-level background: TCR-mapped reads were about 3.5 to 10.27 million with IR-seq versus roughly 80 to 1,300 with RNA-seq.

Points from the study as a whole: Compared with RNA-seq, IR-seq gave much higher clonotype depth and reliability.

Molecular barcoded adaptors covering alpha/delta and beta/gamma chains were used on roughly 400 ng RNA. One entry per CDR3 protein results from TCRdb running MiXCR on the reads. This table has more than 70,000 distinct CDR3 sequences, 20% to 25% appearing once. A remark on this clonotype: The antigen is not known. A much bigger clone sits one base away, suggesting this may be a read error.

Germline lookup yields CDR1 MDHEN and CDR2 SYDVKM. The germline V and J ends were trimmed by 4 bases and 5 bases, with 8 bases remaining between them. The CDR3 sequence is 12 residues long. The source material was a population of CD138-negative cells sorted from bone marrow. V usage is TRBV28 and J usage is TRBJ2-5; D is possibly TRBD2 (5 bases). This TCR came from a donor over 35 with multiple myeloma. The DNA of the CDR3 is TGTGCCAGCAGTTCTAGCACCGAGACCCAGTACTTC. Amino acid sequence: CASSSSTETQYF.